This T cell receptor (beta chain) is from a study of blood T cell repertoires in COVID-19. Method: immunoSEQ multiplex PCR; TCRdb's copy keeps in-frame clones and lacks some. The table has about 200,000 clones, about 85% seen once. CDR1 SGHAT and CDR2 FQNNGV come from the germline V gene. The CDR3 length is 11 residues. Trimming pared 4 bases from V and 6 bases from J, leaving 7 bases between. The material sequenced was peripheral blood. This sequence joins TRBV11-2 and TRBJ2-7, with a possible D match to TRBD1 (6 bases). The receptor's source is a woman of 80 years or more with acute or convalescent COVID-19. The CDR3 reads CASSWGLEQYF. The CDR3, as DNA: TGTGCCAGCAGCTGGGGGCTCGAGCAGTACTTC.